This TCR beta chain was captured in a study of PD-1 blockade in classical Hodgkin lymphoma. Overall study: Patients were dosed intravenously with nivolumab at 3 mg/kg every 2 weeks. General study results and limits: It was CD4+ TCR diversity, not CD8+, that rose significantly by C4D1. Excluded were patients who started nivolumab under 1 year after ASCT, a group that had lower diversity. Reported baseline diversity: healthy donors highest, relapsed/refractory patients lowest.

Clones were sequenced by immunoSEQ multiplex PCR, and TCRdb holds only the in-frame ones, with some missing. The sample lists approximately 99,000 clones, roughly nine tenths occurring once. In regard to this clone: Its antigen is still unknown.

Trimming took 6 bases from V and 5 from J; bases not matched to a gene: 12. Looked up from germline, CDR1 is MNHEY and CDR2 is SMNVEV (reference sequence). The CDR3 has 16 residues. The patients all showed relapse after autologous stem cell transplantation, while their brentuximab vedotin exposure varied. The origin of this receptor is a human donor with classical Hodgkin lymphoma. The source was peripheral blood mononuclear cells (PBMCs), collected before the second cycle of nivolumab. The chain couples TRBV27 to TRBJ2-1; TRBD2 agrees at 8 bases. The CDR3 sequence is CASSWAGGGFNNEQFF. In DNA, the CDR3 is TGTGCCAGCAGCTGGGCGGGGGGAGGATTCAACAATGAGCAGTTCTTC.